This T cell receptor beta chain is from a study of STAT3 mutations in large granular lymphocyte leukemia. Study-wide results and limits: A small but highly pathogenic clone may have been missed. Suggested: STAT3 mutation was not the ancestral event for these clonal expansions. In T-cell large granular lymphocyte leukemia, about half of patients showed multiple immunodominant subclonotypes.

Unmatched junction bases numbered 2, after V lost 6 bases and J lost 3 bases. This CDR3 contains 12 residues. CDR1 SGHTA and CDR2 FQGNSA come from the germline V gene. The data were produced by immunoSEQ multiplex PCR, yet TCRdb's version contains in-frame clones alone and is incomplete. This table has about 5,900 clones, 88% appearing once. Of note for this clone: Its antigen remains unidentified.

This TCR came from a human donor with T large granular lymphocyte leukemia. Some clones in this sample may be carry-over from other donors' samples. This rearrangement joins TRBV7-2 to TRBJ2-7; 7 bases align to TRBD2. Sequencing was carried out using PBMCs. CDR3 amino acids: CASRGGIYEQYF. CDR3 in DNA: TGTGCCAGCAGGGGGGGGATCTACGAGCAGTACTTC.